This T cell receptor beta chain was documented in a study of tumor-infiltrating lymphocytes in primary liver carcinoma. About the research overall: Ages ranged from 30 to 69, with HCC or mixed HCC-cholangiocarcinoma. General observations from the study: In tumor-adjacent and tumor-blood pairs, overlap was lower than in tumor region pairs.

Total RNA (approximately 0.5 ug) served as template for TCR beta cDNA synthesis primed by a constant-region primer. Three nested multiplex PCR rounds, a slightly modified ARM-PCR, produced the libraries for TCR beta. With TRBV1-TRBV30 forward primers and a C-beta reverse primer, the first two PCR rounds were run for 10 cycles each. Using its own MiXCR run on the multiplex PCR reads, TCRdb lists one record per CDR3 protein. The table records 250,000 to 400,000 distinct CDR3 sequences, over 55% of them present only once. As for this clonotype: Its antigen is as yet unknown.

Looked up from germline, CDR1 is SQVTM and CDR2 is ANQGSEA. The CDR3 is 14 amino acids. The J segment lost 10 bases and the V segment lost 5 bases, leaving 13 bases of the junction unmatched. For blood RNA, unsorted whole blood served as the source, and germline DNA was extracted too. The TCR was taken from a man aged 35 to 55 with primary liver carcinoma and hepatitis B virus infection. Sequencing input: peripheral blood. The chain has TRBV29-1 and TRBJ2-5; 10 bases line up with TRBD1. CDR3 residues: CSVIKDRGLGIQYF. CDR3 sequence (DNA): TGCAGCGTTATCAAAGACAGGGGGCTGGGGATCCAGTACTTC.